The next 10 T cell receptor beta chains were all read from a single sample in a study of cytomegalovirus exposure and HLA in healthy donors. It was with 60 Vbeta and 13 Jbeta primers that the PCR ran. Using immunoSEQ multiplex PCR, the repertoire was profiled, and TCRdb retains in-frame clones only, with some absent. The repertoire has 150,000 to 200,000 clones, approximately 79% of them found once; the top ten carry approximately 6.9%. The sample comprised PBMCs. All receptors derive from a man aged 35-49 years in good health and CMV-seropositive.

DNA of the CDR3: TGTGCCAGCAGCGTAGAAGGGGACACTGAAGCTTTCTTT. Amino acids: CASSVEGDTEAFF. The chain carries TRBV9 and TRBJ1-1; TRBD1 is a possible D gene (5 bases). V lost 0 bases and J 3 bases, leaving 6 bases between the germline ends. The CDR3 contains 13 residues. CDR1 and CDR2 from the germline V gene are SGDLS and YYNGEE.

This chain's CDR3 is CALGQGINQPQHF. CDR3 coding DNA: TGTGCGTTGGGACAGGGCATAAATCAGCCCCAGCATTTT. The V gene is TRBV30, the J gene TRBJ1-5; 9 bases match TRBD1. Per germline, CDR1 GTSNPN and CDR2 SVGIG (reference sequence). The CDR3 extends over 13 amino acids. The full variable domain, its missing parts supplied by reference TRBV30 and TRBJ1-5, is SQTIHQWPATLVQPVGSPLSLECTVEGTSNPNLYWYRQAAGRGLQLLFYSVGIGQISSEVPQNLSASRPQDRQFILSSKKLLLSDSGFYLCALGQGINQPQHFGDGTRLSIL.

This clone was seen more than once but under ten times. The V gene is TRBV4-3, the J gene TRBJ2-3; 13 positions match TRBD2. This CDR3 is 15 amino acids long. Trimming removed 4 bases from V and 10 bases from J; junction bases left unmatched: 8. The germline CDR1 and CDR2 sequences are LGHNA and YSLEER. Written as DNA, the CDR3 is TGCGCCAGCAGCCTCGGGACTAGCGGGGAGGGGGCGCAGTATTTT. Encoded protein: CASSLGTSGEGAQYF.

CDR3 bases: TGTGCCATCACCTATACCCCTTGGGGGCGTCCCGAGCAGTACTTC. Protein product: CAITYTPWGRPEQYF. The rearrangement links TRBV10-3 to TRBJ2-7, with TRBD1 as a possible D gene (6 bases). Germline assignment: CDR1 ENHRY and CDR2 SYGVKD. This CDR3 is 15 amino acids long. V lost 7 bases, J lost 6 bases, and 22 bases lay in between.

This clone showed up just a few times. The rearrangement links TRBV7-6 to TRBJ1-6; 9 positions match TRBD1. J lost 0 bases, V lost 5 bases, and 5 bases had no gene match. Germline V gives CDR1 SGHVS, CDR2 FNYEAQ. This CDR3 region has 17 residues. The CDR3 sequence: CASSPLDRGSYNSPLHF. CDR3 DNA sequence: TGTGCCAGCAGCCCCCTGGACAGGGGCTCCTATAATTCACCCCTCCACTTT.

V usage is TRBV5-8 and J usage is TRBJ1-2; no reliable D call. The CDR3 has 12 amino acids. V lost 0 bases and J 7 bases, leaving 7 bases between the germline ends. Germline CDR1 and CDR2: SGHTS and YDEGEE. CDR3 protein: CASSLGPSGYTF. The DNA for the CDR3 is TGTGCCAGCAGCTTGGGGCCAAGTGGCTACACCTTC. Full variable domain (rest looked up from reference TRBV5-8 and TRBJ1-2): EAGVTQSPTHLIKTRGQQATLRCSPISGHTSVYWYQQALGLGLQFLLWYDEGEERNRGNFPPRFSGRQFPNYSSELNVNALELEDSALYLCASSLGPSGYTFGSGTRLTVV.

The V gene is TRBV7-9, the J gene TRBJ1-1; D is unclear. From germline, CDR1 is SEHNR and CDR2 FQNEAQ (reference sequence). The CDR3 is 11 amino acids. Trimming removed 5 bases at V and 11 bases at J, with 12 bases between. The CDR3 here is CASSNEPRAFF. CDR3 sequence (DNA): TGTGCCAGCAGCAACGAACCGCGGGCTTTCTTT.

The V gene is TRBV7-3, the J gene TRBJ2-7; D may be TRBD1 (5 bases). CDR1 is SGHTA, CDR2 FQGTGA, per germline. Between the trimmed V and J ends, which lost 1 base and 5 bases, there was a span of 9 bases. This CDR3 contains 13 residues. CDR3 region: CASSLIPGNEQYF. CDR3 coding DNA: TGTGCCAGCAGCTTAATTCCAGGGAACGAGCAGTACTTC.

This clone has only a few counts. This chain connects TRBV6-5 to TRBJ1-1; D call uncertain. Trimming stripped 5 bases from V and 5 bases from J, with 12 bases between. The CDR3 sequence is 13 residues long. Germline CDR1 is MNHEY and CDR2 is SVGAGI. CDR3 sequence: CASSLPTGTEAFF. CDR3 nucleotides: TGTGCCAGCAGTCTTCCCACCGGGACTGAAGCTTTCTTT.

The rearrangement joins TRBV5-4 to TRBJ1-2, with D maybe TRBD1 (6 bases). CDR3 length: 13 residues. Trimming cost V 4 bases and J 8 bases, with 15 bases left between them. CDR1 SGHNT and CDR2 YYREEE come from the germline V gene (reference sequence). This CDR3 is CASSLGWGPGYTF. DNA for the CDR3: TGTGCCAGCAGCCTGGGGTGGGGGCCCGGCTACACCTTC.